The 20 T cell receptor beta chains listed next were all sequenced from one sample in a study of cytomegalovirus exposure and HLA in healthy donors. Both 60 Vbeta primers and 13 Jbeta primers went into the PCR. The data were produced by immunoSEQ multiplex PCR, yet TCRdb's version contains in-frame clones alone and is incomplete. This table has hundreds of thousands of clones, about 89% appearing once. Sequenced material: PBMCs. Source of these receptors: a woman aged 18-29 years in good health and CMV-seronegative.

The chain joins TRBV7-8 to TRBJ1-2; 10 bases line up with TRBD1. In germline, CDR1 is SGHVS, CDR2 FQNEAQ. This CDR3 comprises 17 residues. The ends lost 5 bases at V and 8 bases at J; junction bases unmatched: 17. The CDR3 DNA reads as TGTGCCAGCAGCAGCCGGGGACAGGGGATAATAAACAGGGGCTACACCTTC. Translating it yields CASSSRGQGIINRGYTF. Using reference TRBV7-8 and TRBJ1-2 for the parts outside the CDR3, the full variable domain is GAGVSQSPRYKVAKRGQDVALRCDPISGHVSLFWYQQALGQGPEFLTYFQNEAQLDKSGLPSDRFFAERPEGSVSTLKIQRTQQEDSAVYLCASSSRGQGIINRGYTFGSGTRLTVV.

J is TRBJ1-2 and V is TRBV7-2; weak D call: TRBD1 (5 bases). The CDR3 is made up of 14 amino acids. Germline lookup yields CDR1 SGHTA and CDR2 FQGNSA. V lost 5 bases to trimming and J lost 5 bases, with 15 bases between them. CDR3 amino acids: CASSTIQGWYGYTF. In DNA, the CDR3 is TGTGCCAGCAGCACTATCCAGGGTTGGTATGGCTACACCTTC.

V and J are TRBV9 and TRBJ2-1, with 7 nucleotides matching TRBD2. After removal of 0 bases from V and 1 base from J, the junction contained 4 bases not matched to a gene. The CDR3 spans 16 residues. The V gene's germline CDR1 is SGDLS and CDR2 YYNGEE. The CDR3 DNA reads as TGTGCCAGCAGCGTAGGGGGCGGGGGTTCCTACAATGAGCAGTTCTTC. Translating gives CASSVGGGGSYNEQFF.

The CDR3 region is CASSIGLAATTDTQYF. The CDR3 nucleotides read TGTGCCAGCAGCATCGGACTAGCGGCCACCACAGATACGCAGTATTTT. The chain links TRBV21-1 to TRBJ2-3; the D call TRBD2 from the table was never checked on the DNA. TRBV21-1 is a pseudogene. This CDR3 is built from 16 residues.

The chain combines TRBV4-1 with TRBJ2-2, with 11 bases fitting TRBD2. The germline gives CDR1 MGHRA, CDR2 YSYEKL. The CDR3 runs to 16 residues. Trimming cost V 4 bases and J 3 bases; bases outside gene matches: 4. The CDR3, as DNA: TGCGCCAGCAGCCCCCTAGCGGGAGGAGACACCGGGGAGCTGTTTTTT. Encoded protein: CASSPLAGGDTGELFF.

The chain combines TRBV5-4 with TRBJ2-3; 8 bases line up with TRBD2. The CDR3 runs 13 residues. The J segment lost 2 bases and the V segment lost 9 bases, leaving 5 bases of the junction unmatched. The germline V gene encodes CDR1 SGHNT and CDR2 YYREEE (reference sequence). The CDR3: CAKSGGTTDTQYF. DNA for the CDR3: TGTGCCAAGAGCGGGGGAACCACAGATACGCAGTATTTT.

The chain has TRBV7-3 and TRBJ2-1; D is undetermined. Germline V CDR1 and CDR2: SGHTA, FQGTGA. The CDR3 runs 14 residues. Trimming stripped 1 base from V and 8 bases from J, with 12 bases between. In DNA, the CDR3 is TGTGCCAGCAGCTTAAGGCCCGCAACAGATGAGCAGTTCTTC. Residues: CASSLRPATDEQFF. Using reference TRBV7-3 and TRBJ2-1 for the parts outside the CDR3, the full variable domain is GAGVSQTPSNKVTEKGKYVELRCDPISGHTALYWYRQSLGQGPEFLIYFQGTGAADDSGLPNDRFFAVRPEGSVSTLKIQRTERGDSAVYLCASSLRPATDEQFFGPGTRLTVL.

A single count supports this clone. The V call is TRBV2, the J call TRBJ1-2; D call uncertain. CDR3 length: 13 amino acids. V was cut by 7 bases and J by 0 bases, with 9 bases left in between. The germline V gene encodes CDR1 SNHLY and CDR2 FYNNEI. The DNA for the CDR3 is TGTGCCAGCATATATGGCCCTAACTATGGCTACACCTTC. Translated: CASIYGPNYGYTF.

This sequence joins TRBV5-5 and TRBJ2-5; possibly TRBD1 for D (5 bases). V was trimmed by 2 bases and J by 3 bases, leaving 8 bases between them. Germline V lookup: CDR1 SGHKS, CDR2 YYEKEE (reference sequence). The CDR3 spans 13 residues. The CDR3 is CASSLGREETQYF. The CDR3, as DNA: TGTGCCAGCAGCTTAGGCAGGGAAGAGACCCAGTACTTC.

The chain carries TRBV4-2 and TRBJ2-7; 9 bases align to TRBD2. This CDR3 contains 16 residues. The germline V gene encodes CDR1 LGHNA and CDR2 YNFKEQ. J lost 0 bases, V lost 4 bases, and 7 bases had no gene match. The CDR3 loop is CASSLAQREDSYEQYF. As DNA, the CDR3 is TGTGCCAGCAGCCTTGCACAGCGGGAGGACTCCTACGAGCAGTACTTC.

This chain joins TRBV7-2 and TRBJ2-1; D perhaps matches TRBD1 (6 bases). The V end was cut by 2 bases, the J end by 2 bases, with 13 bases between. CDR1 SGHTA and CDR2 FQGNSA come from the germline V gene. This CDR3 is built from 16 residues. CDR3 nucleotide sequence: TGTGCCAGCAGCTTATATCCTCAGGGGACCTACAATGAGCAGTTCTTC. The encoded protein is CASSLYPQGTYNEQFF.

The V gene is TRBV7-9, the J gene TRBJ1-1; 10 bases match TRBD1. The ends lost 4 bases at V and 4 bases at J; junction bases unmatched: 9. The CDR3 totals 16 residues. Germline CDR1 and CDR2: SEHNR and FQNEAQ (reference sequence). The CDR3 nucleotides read TGTGCCAGCAGCTCAACCGGGACAGGGGTACGCACTGAAGCTTTCTTT. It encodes CASSSTGTGVRTEAFF.

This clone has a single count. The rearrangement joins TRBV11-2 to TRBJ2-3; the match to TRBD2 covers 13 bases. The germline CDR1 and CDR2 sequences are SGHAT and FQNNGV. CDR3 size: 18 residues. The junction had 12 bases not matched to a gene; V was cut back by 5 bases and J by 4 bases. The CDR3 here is CASSQRLAGGVFADTQYF. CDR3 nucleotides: TGTGCCAGCAGCCAACGACTAGCGGGGGGCGTTTTCGCAGATACGCAGTATTTT.

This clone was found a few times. CDR3 region: CASSSDRFYGYTF. DNA of the CDR3: TGTGCCAGCAGCTCGGACAGATTCTATGGCTACACCTTC. The rearrangement uses TRBV5-6 and TRBJ1-2; maybe TRBD1 (6 bases). V lost 3 bases to trimming and J lost 4 bases, with 10 bases between them. The germline V gene has CDR1 SGHDT and CDR2 YYEEEE. The CDR3 is 13 residues long.

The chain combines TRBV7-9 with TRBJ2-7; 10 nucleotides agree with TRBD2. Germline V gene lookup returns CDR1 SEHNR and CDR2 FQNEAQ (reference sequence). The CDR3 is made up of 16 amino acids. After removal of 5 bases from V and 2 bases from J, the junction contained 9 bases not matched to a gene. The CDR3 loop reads CASSRGGSGGPYEQYF. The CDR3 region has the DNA TGTGCCAGCAGCCGGGGGGGTAGCGGGGGGCCCTACGAGCAGTACTTC.

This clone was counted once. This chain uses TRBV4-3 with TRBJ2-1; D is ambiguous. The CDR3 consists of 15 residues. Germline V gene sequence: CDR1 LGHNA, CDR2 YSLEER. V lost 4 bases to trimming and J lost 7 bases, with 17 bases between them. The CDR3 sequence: CASSPVIMTVNEQFF. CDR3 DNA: TGCGCCAGCAGCCCTGTGATCATGACTGTTAATGAGCAGTTCTTC.

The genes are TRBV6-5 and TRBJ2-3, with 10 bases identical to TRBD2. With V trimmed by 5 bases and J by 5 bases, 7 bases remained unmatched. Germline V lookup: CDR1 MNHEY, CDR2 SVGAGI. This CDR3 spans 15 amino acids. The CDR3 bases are TGTGCCAGCAGTACCAATAGCGGGGGGCGAGATACGCAGTATTTT. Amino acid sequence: CASSTNSGGRDTQYF.

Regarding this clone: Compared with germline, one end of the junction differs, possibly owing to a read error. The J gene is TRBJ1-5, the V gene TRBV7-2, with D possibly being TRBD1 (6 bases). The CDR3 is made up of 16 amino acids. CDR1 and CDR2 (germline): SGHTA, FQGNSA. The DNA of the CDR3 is TGTGCCAGCAGCCTAGCCGGGACAAGAAGCAATCAGCCCCAGCATTTT. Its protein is CASSLAGTRSNQPQHF.

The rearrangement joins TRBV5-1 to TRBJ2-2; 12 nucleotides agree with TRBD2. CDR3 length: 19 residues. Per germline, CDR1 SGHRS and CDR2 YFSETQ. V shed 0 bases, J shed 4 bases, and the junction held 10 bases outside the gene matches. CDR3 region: CASSLAGTSGSLGTGELFF. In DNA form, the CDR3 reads TGCGCCAGCAGCTTGGCCGGGACTAGCGGGTCCCTCGGCACCGGGGAGCTGTTTTTT.

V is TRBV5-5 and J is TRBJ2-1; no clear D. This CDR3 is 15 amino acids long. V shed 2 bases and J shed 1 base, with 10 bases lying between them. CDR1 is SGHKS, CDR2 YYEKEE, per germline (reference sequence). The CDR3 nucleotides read TGTGCCAGCAGCTTCAGGTTGATTTCCTACAATGAGCAGTTCTTC. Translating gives CASSFRLISYNEQFF.